The 10 T cell receptor beta chains below come from one sample, sequenced in a study of identical twins. TCRdb redid the calling of the 5' RACE reads with MiXCR, one entry per CDR3 protein. The sample includes approximately 300,000 distinct CDR3 sequences, roughly 9.8% seen only once; the top ten take approximately 6.5%. This sample also appeared in a second study, on yellow fever vaccine responses in identical twins.

What was sequenced was CD8+ T cells sorted from blood. The receptors shown here come from a woman aged 18-30 years in good health.

This chain uses TRBV28 with TRBJ2-3; D is perhaps TRBD1 (7 bases). The V gene's germline CDR1 is MDHEN and CDR2 SYDVKM. V was pared by 6 bases and J by 0 bases, with 13 bases between. The CDR3 runs 15 residues. The DNA of the CDR3 is TGTGCCAGCAGCGCGGGACAGTTGAGCACAGATACGCAGTATTTT. As protein: CASSAGQLSTDTQYF.

This clonotype has more than one count but fewer than ten. The chain joins TRBV7-9 to TRBJ1-6; no definite D call. Germline CDR1 SEHNR, CDR2 FQNEAQ (reference sequence). The CDR3 runs 12 residues. The germline V and J ends were trimmed by 1 base and 13 bases, with 8 bases remaining between them. DNA of the CDR3: TGTGCCAGCAGCTTAGAACGGGGTCCCCTCCACTTT. Its translation: CASSLERGPLHF.

In this sample, this clonotype turned up a few times. The chain recombines TRBV12-3 or TRBV12-4 with TRBJ2-7; no definite D call. This CDR3 is 14 amino acids long. V lost 5 bases, J lost 7 bases, and 18 bases lay in between. The CDR3: CASSEPDGSLEQYF. CDR3 coding DNA: TGTGCCAGCAGTGAACCCGACGGATCGCTGGAGCAGTACTTC.

In this sample, this clonotype turned up many times. The gene calls are TRBV4-3 and TRBJ2-1; D might be TRBD1 or TRBD2, each matching 5 bases. The CDR3 consists of 17 residues. Germline CDR1 is LGHNA and CDR2 is YSLEER. Trimming left V 4 bases short and J 2 bases short, with 18 bases between. As DNA, the CDR3 is TGCGCCAGCAGCCCGAAACTAGACAGCCAGACCTACAATGAGCAGTTCTTC. Its protein is CASSPKLDSQTYNEQFF.

This clonotype was observed at least ten times. This rearrangement joins TRBV6-2 or TRBV6-3 to TRBJ2-5; possibly TRBD2 for D (6 bases). The germline V gene encodes CDR1 MNHEY and CDR2 SVGEGT. This CDR3 has 14 residues. Trimming removed 2 bases from V and 9 bases from J, with 16 bases in between. DNA for the CDR3: TGTGCCAGCAGTTACGGGACGGGGGATGCGCCCCAGTACTTC. Its protein product is CASSYGTGDAPQYF.

The chain uses TRBV7-9 and TRBJ2-5, with D perhaps TRBD2 (5 bases). CDR1 SEHNR and CDR2 FQNEAQ come from the germline V gene (reference sequence). V was cut by 1 base and J by 5 bases, with 14 bases left in between. The CDR3 extends over 15 amino acids. As DNA, the CDR3 is TGTGCCAGCAGCTTAGAGTCGGGAATGGAGGAGACCCAGTACTTC. It encodes CASSLESGMEETQYF.

This clonotype was observed at least ten times. The chain recombines TRBV21-1 with TRBJ2-1; the table gives TRBD1 as D, unverified against the DNA. TRBV21-1 is a known pseudogene. The CDR3 covers 13 residues. The CDR3 DNA reads as TGTGCCAGCAGCAAAGGCAGGGCATATGAGCAGTTCTTC. This translates into CASSKGRAYEQFF.

This clonotype has more than one count but fewer than ten. The chain is built from TRBV28 and TRBJ2-6; the D is unclear. Germline values: CDR1 MDHEN, CDR2 SYDVKM. The CDR3 sequence is 13 residues long. V was pared by 5 bases and J by 2 bases, with 4 bases between. In DNA form, the CDR3 reads TGTGCCAGCAGTCGAACTGGGGCCAACGTCCTGACTTTC. Protein: CASSRTGANVLTF.

This clonotype was seen a handful of times. V and J are TRBV9 and TRBJ2-1; TRBD1 matches 11 bases. The germline gives CDR1 SGDLS, CDR2 YYNGEE. This CDR3 is built from 17 residues. The V segment lost 3 bases and the J segment 7 bases; nucleotides outside the gene matches: 12. CDR3 protein: CASSETPGQGALNEQFF. CDR3 sequence (DNA): TGTGCCAGCAGCGAAACCCCCGGACAGGGGGCGCTTAATGAGCAGTTCTTC.

This clonotype was seen only a few times. The chain uses TRBV11-1 and TRBJ2-2, with 11 bases fitting TRBD2. The CDR3 extends over 19 amino acids. Trimming at V came to 3 bases and at J to 6 bases, leaving 15 bases not matched to a gene. Germline V CDR1 and CDR2: SGHAT, FQDESV (reference sequence). The CDR3 reads CASSFTISVQLAGAGELFF. The CDR3 DNA sequence: TGTGCCAGCAGCTTTACCATCTCTGTCCAACTAGCGGGAGCCGGGGAGCTGTTTTTT.